The clone carrying this T cell receptor (beta chain) was observed at least ten times. It was RNA transcripts that yielded the amplified TCR beta CDR3 regions. The HTBI primer set served for first-round RT-PCR of the TCR CDR3. TCRdb independently ran MiXCR on the multiplex PCR reads; one entry per CDR3 protein. Of hundreds of thousands of distinct CDR3 sequences listed, 45% are singletons. The source of the sample is a study of T cells in Graves' hyperthyroidism and ophthalmopathy. The sequencing input was peripheral blood or thyroid tissue (not recorded which). The receptor comes from an adult man with Graves' disease, either hyperthyroidism or ophthalmopathy (not recorded which).

CDR3 sequence reads: CATSAGGIEDGYTF. CDR3 DNA: TGTGCCACCAGTGCAGGGGGCATTGAAGATGGCTACACCTTC. The chain uses TRBV24-1 and TRBJ1-2; TRBD1 aligns across 8 bases. J lost 6 bases, V lost 5 bases, and 7 bases had no gene match. The CDR3 contains 14 residues. From germline, CDR1 is KGHDR and CDR2 SFDVKD.